A selection of T cell receptor beta chains follows, all from one sample in a study of blood T cells in healthy people across ages. MiXCR, applied by TCRdb to the 5' RACE reads, yields one record per CDR3 protein. This repertoire shows some 780,000 distinct CDR3 sequences, roughly three fifths found once; its top ten account for roughly 25%. What was sequenced was blood. These receptors all come from a man between 35 and 55 years old in good health. Each CDR3 is given with its conserved first and last residue. D genes are given only for firm matches. Clone size is stated in some rows and not others, as once, few, many or a class when expanded.

d_call clone_size j_call v_call cdr3_length cdr3_nt cdr3_aa
NA NA TRBJ2-1 TRBV20-1 14 TGCAGTGCTACTTTAGGGGTAACACAAGAGACCCAGTTCTTC CSATLGVTQETQFF
TRBD1 NA TRBJ1-1 TRBV24-1 15 TGTGCCACCAGTGACCCCAACAGGGGGGCGACTGAAGCTTTCTTT CATSDPNRGATEAFF
NA NA TRBJ2-3 TRBV7-2 13 TGTGCCAGCGGGCAGGAAAACACAGATACGCAGTATTTT CASGQENTDTQYF
NA once TRBJ2-3 TRBV5-1 14 TGCGCCAGCAGCTCCCTCACCGACACAGATACGCAGTATTTT CASSSLTDTDTQYF
NA NA TRBJ1-2 TRBV20-1 11 TGCAGTGCTAGCGCGGGCAATGGCTACACCTTC CSASAGNGYTF
NA NA TRBJ2-1 TRBV5-1 14 TGCGCCAGCAGCTTGCGGGGTTCGGCAAATGAGCAGTTCTTC CASSLRGSANEQFF
TRBD2 NA TRBJ2-1 TRBV11-2 14 TGTGCCACCCAAGGGAGGGTCACACGAAATGAGCAGTTCTTC CATQGRVTRNEQFF
TRBD2 NA TRBJ2-1 TRBV5-1 16 TGCGCCAGCAGCCTTTTCGGCGGGGGGACTTACAATGAGCAGTTCTTC CASSLFGGGTYNEQFF
NA NA TRBJ1-2 TRBV7-2 15 TGTGCCAGCAGCTTAGGAGTTCAGGTTAACTATGGCTACACCTTC CASSLGVQVNYGYTF
NA once TRBJ2-1 TRBV7-3 15 TGTGCCAGCAGCGACAAGGCGGGGTATCTCAATGAGCAGTTCTTC CASSDKAGYLNEQFF
NA NA TRBJ1-6 TRBV27 13 TGTGCCAGCAGTTTCCAAGTTAATTCACCCCTCCACTTT CASSFQVNSPLHF
NA once TRBJ2-7 TRBV27 14 TGTGCCAGCAGTTTGAGCCCGGACGCCTACGAGCAGTACTTC CASSLSPDAYEQYF
NA NA TRBJ2-7 TRBV6-2/TRBV6-3 15 TGTGCCAGCAGTTATAATCAAGGGTTCACCTACGAGCAGTACTTC CASSYNQGFTYEQYF
NA NA TRBJ2-5 TRBV7-8 14 TGTGCCAGCAGCTTAGTTCCCAGGGTCGAGACCCAGTACTTC CASSLVPRVETQYF
TRBD2 NA TRBJ2-3 TRBV27 18 TGTGCCAGCAGTTTCTCGGGACTAGCGGGGGGGTACACAGATACGCAGTATTTT CASSFSGLAGGYTDTQYF
TRBD1 NA TRBJ2-1 TRBV5-6 15 TGTGCCAGCAGCTGGGCGGGACAGGTTAAGGATGAGCAGTTCTTC CASSWAGQVKDEQFF
TRBD2 NA TRBJ2-7 TRBV7-6 14 TGTGCCAGCGGCCTAGCGGGAGGGCCCCAAGAGCAGTACTTC CASGLAGGPQEQYF
TRBD2 NA TRBJ2-1 TRBV28 17 TGTGCCAGCAGTTTAAGGGCGAGGCTAGCGGGGTGGAATGAGCAGTTCTTC CASSLRARLAGWNEQFF
NA once TRBJ2-7 TRBV6-1 13 TGTGCCAGCAGTGCTCGAGGGTTCGGCGAGCAGTACTTC CASSARGFGEQYF
NA few TRBJ2-6 TRBV29-1 13 TGCAGCGTTGGGCATTCACGATTGGACGTCCTGACTTTC CSVGHSRLDVLTF
NA NA TRBJ2-5 TRBV21-1 15 TGTGCCAGCAGCAAACTTAGTGGATACCAAGAGACCCAGTACTTC CASSKLSGYQETQYF
TRBD1 NA TRBJ2-7 TRBV20-1 11 TGCAGTGCTTGGACAGGCTACGAGCAGTACTTC CSAWTGYEQYF
NA NA TRBJ2-3 TRBV20-1 15 TGCAGTGCTAGAGGAGGGGCTACTAGCACAGATACGCAGTATTTT CSARGGATSTDTQYF
NA NA TRBJ2-4 TRBV13 15 TGTGCCAGCAGCGAGTTCGGGTTAGCCAAAAACATTCAGTACTTC CASSEFGLAKNIQYF
NA few TRBJ1-1 TRBV5-1 15 TGCGCCAGCAGCTTGGCTCAGACGGGAGACACTGAGGCTTTCTTT CASSLAQTGDTEAFF
NA NA TRBJ2-5 TRBV5-1 13 TGCGCCAGCAGCTTGGAACTACAGGGACCACAGTACTTC CASSLELQGPQYF
TRBD1 few TRBJ2-3 TRBV29-1 15 TGCAGCGTTGAAGCCCGGGACAGGGGTGTAGATACGCAGTATTTT CSVEARDRGVDTQYF
NA NA TRBJ2-7 TRBV20-1 13 TGCAGTGCTACCCGCGACAGATCCTACGAGCAGTACTTC CSATRDRSYEQYF
NA NA TRBJ1-5 TRBV6-5 14 TGTGCCAGCAGTCCCCGGGACCTGGGGGGGCCCCAGCATTTT CASSPRDLGGPQHF
NA NA TRBJ2-7 TRBV7-8 12 TGTGCCAGCAGCTTAGACAGGGAAGAGCAGTACTTC CASSLDREEQYF
NA NA TRBJ2-1 TRBV20-1 12 TGCAGTGCAGCCAGGGTAATCGATGAGCAGTTCTTC CSAARVIDEQFF
TRBD1 few TRBJ2-2 TRBV20-1 13 TGCAGTGCTAGACGACAGGGTATAGGGGAGCTGTTTTTT CSARRQGIGELFF
NA once TRBJ2-6 TRBV15 16 TGTGCCACCAGCAGATCGGGGCCCCCCGGGGCCAACGTCCTGACTTTC CATSRSGPPGANVLTF
NA few TRBJ2-7 TRBV4-1 16 TGCGCCAGCAGCCCCGCTTGGGGGGATATAATTTACGAGCAGTACTTC CASSPAWGDIIYEQYF
NA few TRBJ2-5 TRBV7-9 14 TGTGCCAGCAGCTTAGTACAGGCTACCGAGACCCAGTACTTC CASSLVQATETQYF
TRBD2 few TRBJ2-7 TRBV4-2 19 TGTGCCAGCAGCCAAGAGCCCTTACTAGCGGGAGGTATCATGTACGAGCAGTACTTC CASSQEPLLAGGIMYEQYF
TRBD2 many TRBJ2-1 TRBV11-1 15 TGTGCCAGCAGCCGGCTAGCGGGGGCCTACAATGAGCAGTTCTTC CASSRLAGAYNEQFF
NA NA TRBJ2-5 TRBV7-9 15 TGTGCCAGCAGCCCATCACCGGGGGAAAAAGAGACCCAGTACTTC CASSPSPGEKETQYF
TRBD2 NA TRBJ2-5 TRBV7-3 15 TGTGCCAGCAGCTTAGCGGGAGGGCCCCCAGAGACCCAGTACTTC CASSLAGGPPETQYF
NA NA TRBJ2-7 TRBV12-3/TRBV12-4 15 TGTGCCAGCAGTTTGGGGGACGGACTCTCCTACGAGCAGTACTTC CASSLGDGLSYEQYF
TRBD2 few TRBJ2-3 TRBV7-9 15 TGTGCCAGCAGCCCCCTAGCGGGGGGGCGGAGTACGCAGTATTTT CASSPLAGGRSTQYF
NA few TRBJ2-3 TRBV4-1 15 TGCGCCAGCAGCCAAGCGTCTCCCGGGCGGGATACGCAGTATTTT CASSQASPGRDTQYF
NA NA TRBJ2-3 TRBV9 19 TGTGCCAGCAGCGTAGAATCGGTAGGGGCCTTGACCCTCACAGATACGCAGTATTTT CASSVESVGALTLTDTQYF
NA few TRBJ2-1 TRBV6-5 14 TGTGCCAGCAGTATTCGAGGGACCTACAATGAGCAGTTCTTC CASSIRGTYNEQFF
NA many TRBJ2-7 TRBV13 14 TGTGCCAGCAGCTTAGGGCAGAGCTCCTACGAGCAGTACTTC CASSLGQSSYEQYF
NA once TRBJ1-2 TRBV5-6 16 TGTGCCAGCAGCCCAGGCTTGGGGGATGCCAACTATGGCTACACCTTC CASSPGLGDANYGYTF
TRBD2 few TRBJ2-1 TRBV7-2 17 TGTGCCAGCAGCTTAGCCTTAGCGGGAGACTTCTACAATGAGCAGTTCTTC CASSLALAGDFYNEQFF
NA NA TRBJ2-6 TRBV6-2/TRBV6-3 15 TGTGCCAGCAGTTATTCGGGGACAGGGGCCAACGTCCTGACTTTC CASSYSGTGANVLTF
TRBD1 once TRBJ2-3 TRBV12-5 15 TGTGCTAGTGGTTTGAGCAGGGGGCTACGTGGTACGCAGTATTTT CASGLSRGLRGTQYF
NA few TRBJ1-4 TRBV9 15 TGTGCCAGCAGCGTAGGGCAGATTTCAAATGAAAAACTGTTTTTT CASSVGQISNEKLFF
NA NA TRBJ1-5 TRBV20-1 15 TGCAGTGCTAGTTCGGTCCGGGGCCCCAATCAGCCCCAGCATTTT CSASSVRGPNQPQHF
NA NA TRBJ2-6 TRBV7-9 20 TGTGCCAGCAGCTCAGTGGGAAAAGAAACTAGATGGTCTGGGGCCAACGTCCTGACTTTC CASSSVGKETRWSGANVLTF
TRBD1 NA TRBJ2-1 TRBV7-2 15 TGTGCCAGCAGCTTAAGGCAGGGGGCGCGTAGGGAGCAGTTCTTC CASSLRQGARREQFF
TRBD2 NA TRBJ2-7 TRBV25-1 16 TGTGCCAGCAGTGTTAGACTAGCCGGCGGCTTGACAGAGCAGTACTTC CASSVRLAGGLTEQYF
NA many TRBJ2-1 TRBV29-1 13 TGCAGCGTTGCCGGGCTCATTGTAAATGAGCAGTTCTTC CSVAGLIVNEQFF